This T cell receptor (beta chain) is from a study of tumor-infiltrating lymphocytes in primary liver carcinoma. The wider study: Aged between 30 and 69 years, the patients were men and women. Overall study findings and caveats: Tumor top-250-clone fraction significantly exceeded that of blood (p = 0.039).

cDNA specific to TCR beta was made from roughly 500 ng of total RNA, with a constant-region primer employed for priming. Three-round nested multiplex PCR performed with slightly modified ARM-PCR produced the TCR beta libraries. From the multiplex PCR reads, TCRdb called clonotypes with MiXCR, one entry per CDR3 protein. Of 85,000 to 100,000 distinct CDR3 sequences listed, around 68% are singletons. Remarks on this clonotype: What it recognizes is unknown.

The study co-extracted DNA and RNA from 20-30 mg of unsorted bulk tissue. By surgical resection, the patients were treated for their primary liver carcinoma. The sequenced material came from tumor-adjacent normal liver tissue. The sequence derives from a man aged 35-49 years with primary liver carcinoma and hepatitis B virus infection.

CDR3 sequence reads: CSVLSPRHVCYTF. DNA for the CDR3: TGCAGCGTCCTATCGCCCCGCCATGTTTGCTACACCTTC. This chain links TRBV29-1 with TRBJ1-2; the D is unclear. V lost 6 bases to trimming and J lost 9 bases, with 20 bases between them. Germline V gene data show CDR1 as SQVTM and CDR2 as ANQGSEA. This CDR3 spans 13 amino acids.